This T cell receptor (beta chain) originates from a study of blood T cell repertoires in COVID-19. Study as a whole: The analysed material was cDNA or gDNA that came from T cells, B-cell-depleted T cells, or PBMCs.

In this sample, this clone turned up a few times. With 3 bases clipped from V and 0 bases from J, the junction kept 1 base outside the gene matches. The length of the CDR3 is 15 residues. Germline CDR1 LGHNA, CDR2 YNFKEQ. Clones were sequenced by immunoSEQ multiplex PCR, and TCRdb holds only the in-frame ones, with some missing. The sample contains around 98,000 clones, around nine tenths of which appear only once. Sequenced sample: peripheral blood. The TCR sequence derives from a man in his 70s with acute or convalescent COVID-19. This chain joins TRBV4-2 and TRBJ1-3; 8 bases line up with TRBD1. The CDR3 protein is CASSQTGASGNTIYF. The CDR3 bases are TGTGCCAGCAGCCAGACAGGGGCCTCTGGAAACACCATATATTTT.